What follows describes a single TCR beta chain. Its antigen remains unidentified. One end of the junction fails to match germline, which may point to a read error. The CDR3 is made up of 19 amino acids. The germline CDR1 and CDR2 sequences are MDHEN and SYDVKM. This sample's RNA came from whole unsorted tissue. This non-tumor lung sample came from over 3 cm beyond the tumor edge. The sample originates from a study of tumor and adjacent non-tumor tissue in lung cancer. Study details: There were approximately twelve adenocarcinoma, a couple of squamous cell carcinoma and 1 small cell lung cancer cases. Each sample yielded 3.5 million to 5 million productive TCRbeta reads on average. The study's findings and limits: TCR diversity was significantly greater in tumor than normal lung tissue. Shorter survival was associated with higher TCR diversity in tumors.

Three rounds of nested PCR, following a modified ARM-PCR protocol, produced the TCRbeta library. TCRdb called the multiplex PCR reads again in MiXCR, with one record for every CDR3 protein. This table holds 75,000 to 80,000 distinct CDR3 sequences, more than 65% found once. This sequence was found in a man between 65 and 85 years old with non-small cell lung cancer. Sequencing was carried out using distant non-tumor lung tissue. The V and J genes are TRBV28 and TRBJ2-1; a weak D match, TRBD1 (5 bases). The DNA for the CDR3 is TGTGCCAGCAGCCAAGACGGGCGTGGGGCCTTGATCTCCTACAATGAACAGTTCTTC. Its protein product is CASSQDGRGALISYNEQFF.